This T cell receptor beta chain was documented in a study of OX40 agonist ivuxolimab in advanced cancers. Study-level results: The study found among the lowest clonal expansion in partial responders at 0.1-3.0 mg/kg.

Germline lookup yields CDR1 MNHEY and CDR2 SMNVEV (reference sequence). The CDR3 is 15 residues long. V was pared by 5 bases and J by 1 base, with 6 bases of the junction left unmatched. The repertoire was sequenced with immunoSEQ multiplex PCR; TCRdb's copy has only in-frame clones and lacks some. The table includes approximately 130,000 clones, 90% detected once. In the case of this clone: Its target is unknown.

The sequencing used CD4+ or CD8+ T cells sorted from blood, collected in a trial of the OX40 agonist ivuxolimab. The clonotype originates from an adult with an advanced solid tumor such as melanoma, head and neck, liver or kidney cancer. The chain links TRBV27 to TRBJ1-2; 8 bases are a match to TRBD1. CDR3 region: CASSTRTGLNYGYTF. The DNA of the CDR3 is TGTGCCAGCAGTACCAGGACAGGGCTTAACTATGGCTACACCTTC.